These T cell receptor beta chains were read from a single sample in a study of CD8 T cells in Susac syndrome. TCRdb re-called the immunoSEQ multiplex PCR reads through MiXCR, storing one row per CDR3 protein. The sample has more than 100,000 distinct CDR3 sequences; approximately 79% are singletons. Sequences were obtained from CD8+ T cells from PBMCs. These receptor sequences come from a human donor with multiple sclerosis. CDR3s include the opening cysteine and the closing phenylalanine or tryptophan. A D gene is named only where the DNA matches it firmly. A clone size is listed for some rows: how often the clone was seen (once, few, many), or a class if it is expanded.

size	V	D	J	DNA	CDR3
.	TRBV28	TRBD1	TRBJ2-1	TGTGCCAGCAGTCCATCCTCCGGGACAGCCTACAATGAGCAGTTCTTC	CASSPSSGTAYNEQFF
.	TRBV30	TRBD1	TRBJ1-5	TGTGCCTGGCCGGCAGGGGGAAATAGCAATCAGCCCCAGCATTTT	CAWPAGGNSNQPQHF
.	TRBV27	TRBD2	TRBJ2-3	TGTGCCAGCAGTTTTGGGACTAGATCAGATACGCAGTATTTT	CASSFGTRSDTQYF
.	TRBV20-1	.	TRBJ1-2	TGCAGTGCTAGAGAAAATAATGACGGCTACACCTTC	CSARENNDGYTF
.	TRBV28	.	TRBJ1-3	TGTGCCAGCAGGAAGAACTCTGGAAACACCATATATTTT	CASRKNSGNTIYF
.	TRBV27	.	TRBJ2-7	TGTGCCAGCAGTTTATTGGGAGGTGACGGCGAGCAGTACTTC	CASSLLGGDGEQYF
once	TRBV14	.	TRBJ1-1	TGTGCCAGCAGCCAAGATGCAGGGTGGAACACTGAAGCTTTCTTT	CASSQDAGWNTEAFF
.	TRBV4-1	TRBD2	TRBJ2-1	TGCGCCAGCGGAGGCCCGTCTGGACTAGCGGGGGACAATGAGCAGTTCTTC	CASGGPSGLAGDNEQFF
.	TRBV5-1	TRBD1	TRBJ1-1	TGCGCCAGCAGCTCGAGGGGACAGACGAACACTGAAGCTTTCTTT	CASSSRGQTNTEAFF
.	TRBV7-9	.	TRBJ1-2	TGTGCCAGCAGCTTTTCAGGGGCGCTCTATGGCTACACCTTC	CASSFSGALYGYTF